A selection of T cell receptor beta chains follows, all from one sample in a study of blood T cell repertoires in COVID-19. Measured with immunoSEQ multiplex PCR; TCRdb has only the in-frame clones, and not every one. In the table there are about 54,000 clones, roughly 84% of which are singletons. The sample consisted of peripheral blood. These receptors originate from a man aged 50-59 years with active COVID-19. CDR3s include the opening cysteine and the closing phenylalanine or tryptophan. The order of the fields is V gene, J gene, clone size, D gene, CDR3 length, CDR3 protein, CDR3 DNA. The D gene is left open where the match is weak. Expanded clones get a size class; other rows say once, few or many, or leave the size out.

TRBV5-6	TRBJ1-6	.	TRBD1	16	CASSRQGFSYNSPLHF	TGTGCCAGCAGCCGACAGGGATTCTCCTATAATTCACCCCTCCACTTT
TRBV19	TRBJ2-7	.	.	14	CAGGGGRGIYEQYF	TGTGCCGGGGGAGGAGGCAGGGGGATCTACGAGCAGTACTTC
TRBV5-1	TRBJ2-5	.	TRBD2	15	CASSLGLAGLETQYF	TGCGCCAGCAGCCTGGGACTAGCGGGATTGGAGACCCAGTACTTC
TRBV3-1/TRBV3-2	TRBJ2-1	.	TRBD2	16	CASSQLLAGYYNEQFF	TGTGCCAGCAGCCAGCTTTTAGCGGGATACTACAATGAGCAGTTCTTC
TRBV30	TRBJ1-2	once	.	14	CAWSVDWQGNGYTF	TGTGCCTGGAGTGTAGATTGGCAGGGGAATGGCTACACCTTC
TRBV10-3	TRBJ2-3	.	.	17	CAISEGRRGLSTDTQYF	TGTGCCATCAGTGAAGGCAGGCGGGGGCTTAGCACAGATACGCAGTATTTT
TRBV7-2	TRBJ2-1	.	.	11	CASSLGGEQFF	TGTGCCAGCAGCTTAGGCGGAGAGCAGTTCTTC
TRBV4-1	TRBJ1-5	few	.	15	CASSLRFGGNQPQHF	TGCGCCAGCAGCCTCCGCTTTGGGGGGAACCAGCCCCAGCATTTT
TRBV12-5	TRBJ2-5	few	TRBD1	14	CASGGPGTGETQYF	TGTGCTAGTGGTGGACCCGGGACAGGGGAGACCCAGTACTTC
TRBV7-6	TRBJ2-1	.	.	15	CASSLLGSEDNEQFF	TGTGCCAGCAGCTTACTAGGTAGCGAGGACAATGAGCAGTTCTTC
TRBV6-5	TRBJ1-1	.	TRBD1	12	CASSRGQGGAFF	TGTGCCAGCAGCCGGGGACAGGGAGGAGCTTTCTTT
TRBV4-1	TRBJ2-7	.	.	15	CASSQEAGSLYEQYF	TGCGCCAGCAGCCAAGAAGCGGGCAGTCTTTACGAGCAGTACTTC
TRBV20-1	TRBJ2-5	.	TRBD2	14	CSASLAGVRETQYF	TGCAGTGCTAGTTTGGCGGGAGTTAGGGAGACCCAGTACTTC
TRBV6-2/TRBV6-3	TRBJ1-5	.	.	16	CASSYDLDSFNQPQHF	TGTGCCAGCAGTTACGACTTGGACAGCTTTAATCAGCCCCAGCATTTT
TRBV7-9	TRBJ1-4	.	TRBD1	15	CASSKQGVSNEKLFF	TGTGCCAGCAGCAAACAGGGGGTCAGTAATGAAAAACTGTTTTTT
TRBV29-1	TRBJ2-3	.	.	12	CSVGQSTDTQYF	TGCAGCGTTGGACAGAGCACAGATACGCAGTATTTT
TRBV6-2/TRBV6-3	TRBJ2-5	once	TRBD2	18	CASSYPPGTSGPQETQYF	TGTGCCAGCAGTTACCCACCCGGGACTAGCGGGCCCCAAGAGACCCAGTACTTC
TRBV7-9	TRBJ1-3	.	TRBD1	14	CASSLATGEDTIYF	TGTGCCAGCAGCTTAGCGACAGGGGAGGACACCATATATTTT
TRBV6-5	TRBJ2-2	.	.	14	CAAQRTANTGELFF	TGTGCCGCCCAGAGGACAGCGAACACCGGGGAGCTGTTTTTT
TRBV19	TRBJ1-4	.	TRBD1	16	CASMRLPGQGAEKLFF	TGTGCCAGTATGCGTCTCCCGGGACAGGGGGCGGAAAAACTGTTTTTT
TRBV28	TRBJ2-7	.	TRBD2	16	CASSLAETSGVYEQYF	TGTGCCAGCAGTTTGGCCGAGACTAGCGGGGTGTACGAGCAGTACTTC
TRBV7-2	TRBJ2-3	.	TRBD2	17	CASSLAGRGRMLDTQYF	TGTGCCAGCAGCTTAGCGGGTCGCGGGAGGATGCTAGATACGCAGTATTTT
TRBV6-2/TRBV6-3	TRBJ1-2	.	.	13	CASSRGALGGYTF	TGTGCCAGCAGTCGGGGGGCGCTTGGAGGCTACACCTTC
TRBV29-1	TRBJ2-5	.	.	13	CSVRTIRGETQYF	TGCAGCGTCAGGACTATCCGCGGGGAGACCCAGTACTTC
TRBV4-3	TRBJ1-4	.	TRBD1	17	CASSRHTGTGGGEKLFF	TGCGCCAGCAGCCGACACACCGGGACAGGGGGCGGTGAAAAACTGTTTTTT
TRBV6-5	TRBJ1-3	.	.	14	CATRQGISGNTIYF	TGTGCCACCCGTCAGGGTATCTCTGGAAACACCATATATTTT
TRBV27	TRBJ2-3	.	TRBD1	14	CASSDRGFTDTQYF	TGTGCCAGCAGTGACAGGGGGTTCACAGATACGCAGTATTTT
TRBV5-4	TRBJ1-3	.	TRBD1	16	CASSFPGGNSGNTIYF	TGTGCCAGCAGCTTTCCAGGGGGCAACTCTGGAAACACCATATATTTT
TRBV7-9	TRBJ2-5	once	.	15	CASSAPGTLKETQYF	TGTGCCAGCAGCGCCCCCGGGACACTTAAAGAGACCCAGTACTTC
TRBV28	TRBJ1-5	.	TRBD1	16	CASSSQTGYSNQPQHF	TGTGCCAGCAGTTCTCAGACAGGGTATAGCAATCAGCCCCAGCATTTT
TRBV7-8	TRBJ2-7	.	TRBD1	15	CASSFPGTGSYEQYF	TGTGCCAGCAGCTTCCCCGGGACAGGCTCCTACGAGCAGTACTTC
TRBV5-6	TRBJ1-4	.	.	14	CASSFIATNEKLFF	TGTGCCAGCAGCTTTATTGCAACTAATGAAAAACTGTTTTTT
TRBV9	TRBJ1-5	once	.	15	CASSRGQASNQPQHF	TGTGCCAGCAGCCGTGGGCAGGCTAGCAATCAGCCCCAGCATTTT
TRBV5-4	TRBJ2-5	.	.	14	CASSLDGNGETQYF	TGTGCCAGCAGCTTAGATGGTAACGGAGAGACCCAGTACTTC
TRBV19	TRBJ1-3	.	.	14	CATSDRPSGNTIYF	TGTGCCACCTCGGACAGACCCTCTGGAAACACCATATATTTT
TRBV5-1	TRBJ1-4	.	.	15	CASSLMRGTNEKLFF	TGCGCCAGCAGCTTGATGAGGGGGACTAATGAAAAACTGTTTTTT
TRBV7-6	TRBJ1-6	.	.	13	CASSLGQANPLHF	TGTGCCAGCAGCTTGGGGCAGGCGAATCCTCTCCACTTT
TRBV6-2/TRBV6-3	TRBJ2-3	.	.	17	CASSYRLRRGGTDTQYF	TGTGCCAGCAGTTACCGGCTAAGGAGGGGTGGCACAGATACGCAGTATTTT
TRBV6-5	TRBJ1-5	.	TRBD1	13	CASSFDRGQPQHF	TGTGCCAGCAGTTTTGACAGGGGCCAGCCCCAGCATTTT
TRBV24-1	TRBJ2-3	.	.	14	CASSQGTSADTQYF	TGTGCCTCCTCGCAGGGGACGTCCGCAGATACGCAGTATTTT
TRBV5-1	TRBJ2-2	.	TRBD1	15	CASQQRTGGAGELFF	TGCGCCAGCCAACAGCGGACAGGGGGTGCCGGGGAGCTGTTTTTT
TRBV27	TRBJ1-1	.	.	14	CASSPRLGNTEAFF	TGTGCCAGCAGTCCCCGACTCGGTAACACTGAAGCTTTCTTT
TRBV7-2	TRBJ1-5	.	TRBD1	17	CASRQGTDPYSNQPQHF	TGTGCCAGCAGACAAGGGACAGACCCTTATAGCAATCAGCCCCAGCATTTT
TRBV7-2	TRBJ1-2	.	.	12	CASSWAGDGYTF	TGTGCCAGCAGCTGGGCAGGGGATGGCTACACCTTC
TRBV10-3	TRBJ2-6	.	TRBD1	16	CASTGQGNSGANVLTF	TGTGCCAGCACTGGACAGGGTAACTCTGGGGCCAACGTCCTGACTTTC
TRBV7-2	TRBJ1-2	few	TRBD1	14	CASSLGQGAYGYTF	TGTGCCAGCAGCTTAGGACAGGGGGCCTATGGCTACACCTTC
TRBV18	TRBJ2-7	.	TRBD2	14	CASSPPLAGNEQYF	TGTGCCAGCTCACCACCGCTAGCGGGGAACGAGCAGTACTTC
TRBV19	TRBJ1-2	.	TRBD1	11	CASKDRGGYTF	TGTGCCAGTAAGGACAGGGGTGGCTACACCTTC
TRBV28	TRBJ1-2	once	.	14	CASSPPTGSNGYTF	TGTGCCAGCAGTCCACCGACAGGATCGAATGGCTACACCTTC
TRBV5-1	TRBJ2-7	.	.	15	CASSLGQGGWAEQYF	TGCGCCAGCAGCTTGGGACAGGGAGGTTGGGCCGAGCAGTACTTC
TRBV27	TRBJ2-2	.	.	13	CASSLPVAGELFF	TGTGCCAGCAGTTTACCGGTAGCCGGGGAGCTGTTTTTT
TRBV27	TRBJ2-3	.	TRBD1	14	CATSGQGRTDTQYF	TGTGCCACCTCGGGACAGGGAAGGACAGATACGCAGTATTTT
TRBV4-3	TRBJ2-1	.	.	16	CASSQDGGLYYNEQFF	TGCGCCAGCAGCCAAGATGGGGGACTGTACTACAATGAGCAGTTCTTC